Following are 9 T cell receptor beta chains from one sample sequenced in a study of CD8+CD57+ T cells in acquired aplastic anemia. In patients chosen for sequencing, flow cytometry had shown CD8+CD57+ cell expansion. Using genomic DNA as the template, TCR beta VDJ and CDR3 profiling was carried out. TCRdb independently ran MiXCR on the reads; one entry per CDR3 protein. The sample has around 430,000 distinct CDR3 sequences, around 30% seen once. Sequenced sample: sorted CD4+, CD8+, or CD8+CD57+ T cells (not recorded which) from PBMCs. Receptors originate from a human donor with aplastic anemia.

Ten or more counts support this clonotype. At one end, the junction sequence differs from germline, possibly due to a read error. The rearrangement joins TRBV6-1 to TRBJ2-7; 7 nucleotides line up with TRBD1. Germline CDR1 MNHNS, CDR2 SASEGT. The CDR3 totals 13 residues. The CDR3 DNA sequence: TGTGCCAGCAGTGAAAGCCGGACAGGCCGTCCAGACTTC. The encoded protein is CASSESRTGRPDF.

V is TRBV9 and J is TRBJ2-3, with no clear D. The germline CDR1 and CDR2 sequences are SGDLS and YYNGEE. The CDR3 runs to 15 residues. Trimming cost V 2 bases and J 2 bases, with 12 bases left between them. In nucleotides, the CDR3 is TGTGCCAGCAGCGTCGGGCCTCCAGTCACAGATACGCAGTATTTT. Its translation is CASSVGPPVTDTQYF.

This clonotype was observed many times. The rearrangement joins TRBV5-6 to TRBJ1-1; maybe TRBD1 (5 bases). The CDR3 runs to 14 residues. V dropped 0 bases and J dropped 5 bases, with 11 bases sitting between them. In germline, CDR1 is SGHDT, CDR2 YYEEEE. The CDR3: CASSLAGSGTEAFF. As DNA, the CDR3 is TGTGCCAGCAGCTTGGCAGGGAGCGGAACTGAAGCTTTCTTT.

This clonotype was seen a handful of times. The rearrangement uses TRBV11-2 and TRBJ2-3, with 7 bases identical to TRBD2. Per the germline V gene, CDR1 is SGHAT and CDR2 is FQNNGV. The CDR3 has 16 amino acids. J was trimmed by 0 bases and V by 5 bases; bases with no gene match: 8. Here the CDR3 reads CASSLERGPSTDTQYF. The DNA for the CDR3 is TGTGCCAGCAGCCTCGAGCGGGGCCCTAGCACAGATACGCAGTATTTT.

Comments on this clonotype: This may be a read error, as it is one base from a much larger clone. The rearrangement links TRBV7-9 to TRBJ2-7, with 11 bases fitting TRBD1. The end of the DNA aligns better with TRBJ2-1, so the J call may be wrong. The germline gives CDR1 SEHNR, CDR2 FQNEAQ (reference sequence). The length of the CDR3 is 15 residues. The CDR3 region is CASGSGTGGYNEQFF. The CDR3 coding sequence is TGTGCCAGCGGCTCGGGGACAGGGGGCTACAATGAGCAGTTCTTC.

This clonotype has ten or more counts. This sequence joins TRBV19 and TRBJ1-2, with D perhaps matching TRBD1 (6 bases). V was clipped by 2 bases and J by 2 bases, with 9 bases between them. In germline, CDR1 is LNHDA, CDR2 SQIVND (reference sequence). This CDR3 is built from 14 residues. The CDR3, as DNA: TGTGCCAGTAGTATAACACAGGGAAACTATGGCTACACCTTC. Encoded protein: CASSITQGNYGYTF.

This clonotype was recorded only once. A much larger clone lies a single base off, so this may be a read error. The chain couples TRBV12-3 or TRBV12-4 to TRBJ1-6; D gene ambiguous. The CDR3 is made up of 12 amino acids. CDR3 sequence reads: CASRISNSPPHF. The CDR3 DNA is TGTGCCAGCCGTATCTCCAATTCACCCCCCCACTTT.

The genes are TRBV9 and TRBJ1-4, with D maybe TRBD1 (6 bases). CDR1 is SGDLS, CDR2 YYNGEE, per germline. Trimming left V 3 bases short and J 7 bases short, with 22 bases between. This CDR3 is built from 17 residues. The CDR3 is CASSGGGVQGVGEKLFF. The CDR3 coding sequence is TGTGCCAGCAGCGGAGGGGGGGTCCAGGGAGTTGGTGAAAAACTGTTTTTT.

To note about this clonotype: An end of the junction does not agree with germline; a read error may underlie this. This rearrangement joins TRBV5-1 to TRBJ2-1; 12 bases line up with TRBD2. Germline values: CDR1 SGHRS, CDR2 YFSETQ. This CDR3 region has 17 residues. CDR3 in amino acids: CASSLGLAGKSYNEQLF. The CDR3 nucleotides read TGCGCCAGCAGCTTAGGACTAGCGGGGAAGTCCTACAATGAGCAGCTCTTC. Variable domain in full (rest from reference TRBV5-1 and TRBJ2-1): KAGVTQTPRYLIKTRGQQVTLSCSPISGHRSVSWYQQTPGQGLQFLFEYFSETQRNKGNFPGRFSGRQFSNSRSEMNVSTLELGDSALYLCASSLGLAGKSYNEQLFGPGTRLTVL.